This T cell receptor beta chain was identified during a study of CD8 T cells in ankylosing spondylitis. Study-level points and caveats: In ankylosing spondylitis blood, a motif of roughly 8 highly homologous TCR beta variants appeared characteristic.

One entry per CDR3 protein results from TCRdb running MiXCR on the 5' RACE reads. The data show about 220,000 distinct CDR3 sequences, 5.5% to 7.5% seen once. Trimming removed 1 base from V and 3 bases from J, with 13 bases in between. CDR1 is SEHNR and CDR2 is FQNEAQ in the germline V gene (reference sequence). The CDR3 has 15 amino acids. A note on this clonotype: Antigen unknown.

The chain is built from TRBV7-9 and TRBJ2-7; unclear D gene. The receptor was isolated from a male donor with ankylosing spondylitis. Sequencing was done on a sample of blood, either unsorted or a sorted T cell fraction (not recorded which). Written as DNA, the CDR3 is TGTGCCAGCAGCTTAGTATGGCTAGAGGACTACGAGCAGTACTTC. Amino acid sequence: CASSLVWLEDYEQYF. The whole variable domain, filled in from reference TRBV7-9 and TRBJ2-7, reads DTGVSQNPRHKITKRGQNVTFRCDPISEHNRLYWYRQTLGQGPEFLTYFQNEAQLEKSRLLSDRFSAERPKGSFSTLEIQRTEQGDSAMYLCASSLVWLEDYEQYFGPGTRLTVT.